These 28 T cell receptor beta chains originate from one sample sequenced in a study of T cells after yellow fever vaccination. TCRdb re-called the 5' RACE reads with MiXCR, one entry per CDR3 protein. Of 70,000 or so distinct CDR3 sequences in the sample, 5.5% to 7.5% were seen once. Sequenced here: CD4+ T cells sorted from PBMCs, sampled about 2 weeks after the first yellow fever vaccination. The receptors derive from a man between 18 and 35 years old who received the YFV17D yellow fever vaccine.

This clonotype was seen many times. The genes are TRBV5-1 and TRBJ2-3, with 12 bases fitting TRBD2. Trimming at V came to 0 bases and at J to 6 bases, leaving 8 bases not matched to a gene. The CDR3 totals 17 residues. CDR1 is SGHRS and CDR2 is YFSETQ in the germline V gene. The chain's CDR3 is CASSLGATSGGPDTQYF. CDR3 in DNA: TGCGCCAGCAGCTTGGGTGCGACTAGCGGGGGACCGGATACGCAGTATTTT.

This clonotype occurred many times. The chain carries TRBV7-2 and TRBJ2-1, with D perhaps TRBD1 (7 bases). This CDR3 contains 15 residues. V lost 6 bases, J lost 4 bases, and 16 bases lay in between. Germline V gene lookup returns CDR1 SGHTA and CDR2 FQGNSA. The DNA for the CDR3 is TGTGCCAGCAGGGGAGTGGGGGGACAGTACAATGAGCAGTTCTTC. Amino acid sequence: CASRGVGGQYNEQFF.

This clonotype was counted ten times or more. The rearrangement uses TRBV5-8 and TRBJ2-2; 7 nucleotides match TRBD1. Germline V lookup: CDR1 SGHTS, CDR2 YDEGEE. The trim removed 3 bases at V and 6 bases at J, leaving 11 bases unmatched. The CDR3 sequence is 16 residues long. CDR3 nucleotide sequence: TGTGCCAGCAGCTCTGGGACAGAGATAGTCTCCGGGGAGCTGTTTTTT. It yields the protein CASSSGTEIVSGELFF.

This clonotype came up many times. J is TRBJ2-7 and V is TRBV6-6; D is uncertain. The CDR3 consists of 12 residues. The V and J ends lost 6 bases and 5 bases respectively, with 11 bases between them. Germline lookup yields CDR1 MNHNY and CDR2 SVGAGI (reference sequence). The CDR3 loop reads CASSLQQNEQYF. The CDR3 coding sequence is TGTGCCAGCAGCCTACAGCAGAACGAGCAGTACTTC.

Many counts were recorded for this clonotype. This chain uses TRBV5-4 with TRBJ2-1, with TRBD2 identical over 11 bases. V shed 4 bases and J 4 bases; nucleotides not matched to a gene: 7. Germline-derived CDR1 and CDR2 are SGHNT and YYREEE (reference sequence). CDR3 length equals 16 residues. The chain's CDR3 is CASSNHLAGGYNEQFF. As DNA, the CDR3 is TGTGCCAGCAGCAATCATCTAGCGGGGGGTTACAATGAGCAGTTCTTC.

Details on this clonotype: A single base separates this from a much larger clone, so it may be a read error. The chain uses TRBV20-1 and TRBJ1-5; weak D call: TRBD1 (5 bases). This CDR3 comprises 14 residues. Trimming left V 6 bases short and J 8 bases short, with 20 bases between. From germline, CDR1 is DFQATT and CDR2 SNEGSKA (reference sequence). The CDR3: CSAGGALRGEPQHF. CDR3 sequence (DNA): TGCAGTGCGGGCGGGGCTCTTAGGGGTGAGCCCCAGCATTTT.

This clonotype has a handful of counts. The chain uses TRBV5-4 and TRBJ2-7; D ambiguous. Germline assignment: CDR1 SGHNT and CDR2 YYREEE (reference sequence). The CDR3 loop spans 13 amino acids. V lost 4 bases, J lost 6 bases, and 14 bases lay in between. Written as DNA, the CDR3 is TGTGCCAGCAGCCCGAGCAAGACGGGCGAGCAGTACGTC. This gives the protein CASSPSKTGEQYV.

This clonotype appeared many times. The V call is TRBV7-8, the J call TRBJ1-5, with 8 positions matching TRBD1. The ends lost 5 bases at V and 0 bases at J; junction bases unmatched: 12. CDR1 and CDR2 (germline): SGHVS, FQNEAQ. The CDR3 totals 18 residues. CDR3 DNA: TGTGCCAGCAGCCCCAGGGACAGGAGTGGATATAGCAATCAGCCCCAGCATTTT. As protein: CASSPRDRSGYSNQPQHF.

Ten or more counts support this clonotype. The chain has TRBV20-1 and TRBJ2-7; TRBD1 is a possible D gene (6 bases). Trimming stripped 6 bases from V and 3 bases from J, with 21 bases between. The CDR3 consists of 15 residues. The germline CDR1 and CDR2 sequences are DFQATT and SNEGSKA (reference sequence). CDR3 DNA sequence: TGCAGTGCCTCTACTCCCCAGGGGTTGGGCTACGAGCAGTACGTC. Translating it yields CSASTPQGLGYEQYV.

In this sample, this clonotype turned up many times. This chain's CDR3 is CASSSRPTEAFF. The CDR3, as DNA: TGTGCCAGCAGCTCTCGCCCCACTGAAGCTTTCTTT. The V gene is TRBV6-5, the J gene TRBJ1-1; D is ambiguous. V was clipped by 6 bases and J by 4 bases, with 9 bases between them. The CDR3 totals 12 residues. CDR1 MNHEY and CDR2 SVGAGI come from the germline V gene.

This clonotype was seen only once. The junction differs from germline at one of its ends, possibly a read error. The rearrangement links TRBV4-1 to TRBJ1-2; D remains unclear. Germline values: CDR1 MGHRA, CDR2 YSYEKL. The CDR3 has 13 residues. CDR3 nucleotides: TGTGCCATCAGCCACGGGCTGATCTATGGCTACACCTTC. Translating it yields CAISHGLIYGYTF.

This clonotype was observed at least ten times. CDR3 coding DNA: TGCGCCAGCAGGGTCTCGGGACAGACTGGAAACACCATATATTTT. Amino acids: CASRVSGQTGNTIYF. The chain carries TRBV5-1 and TRBJ1-3, with TRBD1 matching 7 bases. The CDR3 length is 15 residues. Per germline, CDR1 SGHRS and CDR2 YFSETQ. V shed 5 bases, J shed 2 bases, and the junction held 7 bases outside the gene matches.

At least ten counts were recorded for this clonotype. V gene TRBV20-1 combines with J gene TRBJ2-1; 12 bases align to TRBD2. CDR3 length equals 17 residues. The trim removed 3 bases at V and 4 bases at J, leaving 10 bases unmatched. The germline V gene has CDR1 DFQATT and CDR2 SNEGSKA (reference sequence). The CDR3 DNA reads TGCAGTGCTAGGTCCGCTAGCGGGGGGGAAGGATACAATGAGCAGTTCTTC. It translates to CSARSASGGEGYNEQFF.

The count of this clonotype is one. A much more abundant neighbour one base away suggests this may be a read error. The chain uses TRBV5-1 and TRBJ1-4; possibly TRBD1 for D (5 bases). Germline V lookup: CDR1 SGHRS, CDR2 YFSETQ. This CDR3 has 14 residues. Here the CDR3 DNA reads TGCGCCAGCAGCTTTCAGGGAGGCGGTGAAATACTGTTTTTT. Amino acid sequence: CASSFQGGGEILFF.

This clonotype was seen only a few times. A much larger clone sits a single nucleotide away, making a read error possible. The chain combines TRBV6-6 with TRBJ1-1; D may be TRBD1 (5 bases). Germline V gene sequence: CDR1 MNHNY, CDR2 SVGAGI (reference sequence). The CDR3 loop spans 11 amino acids. Trimming cost V 5 bases and J 10 bases, with 11 bases left between them. CDR3 in DNA: TGTGCCAGCAGTCCACATGGGACAGCTTTCTTT. Translation: CASSPHGTAFF.

This clonotype was detected ten times or more. This chain joins TRBV5-4 and TRBJ2-1; 11 bases map to TRBD1. V lost 0 bases and J lost 8; bases outside the gene matches: 7. This CDR3 is 16 amino acids long. Per the germline V gene, CDR1 is SGHNT and CDR2 is YYREEE (reference sequence). The CDR3 region is CASSLASGQGADEQFF. CDR3 nucleotide sequence: TGTGCCAGCAGCTTGGCCTCTGGACAGGGGGCCGATGAGCAGTTCTTC.

At least ten counts were recorded for this clonotype. The chain uses TRBV21-1 and TRBJ2-1; the table's D call of TRBD1 was not tested on the DNA. TRBV21-1 is a documented pseudogene. The CDR3 spans 15 residues. The chain's CDR3 is CASSHPDNSYNEQFF. CDR3 nucleotides: TGTGCCAGCAGCCACCCGGACAACTCCTACAATGAGCAGTTCTTC.

This clonotype occurred many times. The V and J genes are TRBV18 and TRBJ1-5; the match to TRBD1 covers 9 bases. The CDR3 consists of 15 residues. V dropped 3 bases and J dropped 7; count of bases not matched to a gene: 7. Germline V gene sequence: CDR1 KGHSH, CDR2 LQKENI. The CDR3 bases are TGTGCCAGCTCACCGACTACAGGGGGCCGGCAGCCCCAGCATTTT. This codes for CASSPTTGGRQPQHF.

This clonotype was observed many times. The V gene is TRBV4-3, the J gene TRBJ1-5, with unresolved D. This CDR3 region has 15 residues. Germline assignment: CDR1 LGHNA and CDR2 YSLEER. V lost 0 bases and J 7 bases, leaving 13 bases between the germline ends. The CDR3 bases are TGCGCCAGCAGCCAAGACGTGGGTTCGGGGCAGCCCCAGCATTTT. It codes for CASSQDVGSGQPQHF.

This clonotype was recorded at least ten times. The V call is TRBV5-1, the J call TRBJ2-7; D is possibly TRBD1 (6 bases). V lost 4 bases and J 4 bases, leaving 15 bases between the germline ends. In germline, CDR1 is SGHRS, CDR2 YFSETQ. CDR3 length: 14 amino acids. CDR3 amino acids: CASSPGRGAYEQYV. The CDR3 DNA follows: TGCGCCAGCAGCCCCGGCAGGGGCGCGTACGAGCAGTACGTC.

This clonotype showed up many times. The genes are TRBV6-2 or TRBV6-3 and TRBJ2-5; 7 bases fit TRBD1. Losses at the gene ends were 5 bases for V and 5 bases for J; bases not matched to a gene: 8. In germline, CDR1 is MNHEY, CDR2 SVGEGT. This CDR3 is built from 14 residues. Here the CDR3 reads CASSDRQGRETQYF. CDR3 DNA: TGTGCCAGCAGTGACAGACAGGGTCGGGAGACCCAGTACTTC.

This clonotype was observed many times. The chain combines TRBV20-1 with TRBJ2-5; no reliable D call. Germline CDR1 is DFQATT and CDR2 is SNEGSKA (reference sequence). V lost 3 bases to trimming and J lost 2 bases, with 25 bases between them. The CDR3 is 18 residues long. The CDR3: CSASVAGRWLTTQETQYF. The CDR3 DNA is TGCAGTGCTAGTGTGGCAGGTCGGTGGTTGACCACTCAAGAGACCCAGTACTTC.

This clonotype has at least ten counts. J is TRBJ1-1 and V is TRBV12-3 or TRBV12-4; 8 nucleotides agree with TRBD1. V was clipped by 7 bases and J by 7 bases; unmatched bases: 14. This CDR3 contains 15 residues. CDR3 DNA sequence: TGTGCCAGCACCAGGCCCGGACAGGGTGAAAATGAAGCTTTCTTT. Amino acid sequence: CASTRPGQGENEAFF.

Ten or more counts support this clonotype. The chain carries TRBV12-3 or TRBV12-4 and TRBJ1-5; 10 positions match TRBD1. CDR3 length: 15 residues. V trimming: 6 bases; J trimming: 6 bases; junction bases outside the gene matches: 8. The chain's CDR3 is CASSPGTGETQPQHF. In DNA, the CDR3 is TGTGCCAGCAGCCCCGGGACAGGGGAAACTCAGCCCCAGCATTTT.

In this sample, this clonotype turned up many times. The chain is built from TRBV5-1 and TRBJ2-5; tentatively, D is TRBD2 (5 bases). In germline, CDR1 is SGHRS, CDR2 YFSETQ. V lost 6 bases to trimming and J lost 1 base, with 13 bases between them. The CDR3 has 14 residues. The DNA of the CDR3 is TGCGCCAGCACACCGGGAAGTACCCAAGAGACCCAGTACTTC. Its translation is CASTPGSTQETQYF.

In its sample, this clonotype was seen a few times. The chain joins TRBV6-5 to TRBJ1-4; D call uncertain. This CDR3 is built from 15 residues. V lost 8 bases to trimming and J lost 5 bases, with 18 bases between them. The germline V gene has CDR1 MNHEY and CDR2 SVGAGI. In DNA, the CDR3 is TGTGCCAGCTCTAGCGACGGGCAACTCAATGAAAAACTGTTTTTT. Translated: CASSSDGQLNEKLFF.

This clonotype was detected ten times or more. The chain is built from TRBV3-1 and TRBJ1-1; D unclear. Germline V lookup: CDR1 LGHDT, CDR2 YNNKEL (reference sequence). This CDR3 has 14 residues. V was cut by 3 bases and J by 1 base, with 9 bases left in between. Here the CDR3 DNA reads TGTGCCAGCAGCCAGGTGTTATCGAACACTGAAGCTTTCTTT. Translation gives CASSQVLSNTEAFF.

The table lists this clonotype with many counts. The genes are TRBV12-3 or TRBV12-4 and TRBJ2-5, with D possibly being TRBD1 or TRBD2 (7 bases each). The CDR3 length is 14 residues. V lost 6 bases, J lost 3 bases, and 14 bases lay in between. The DNA for the CDR3 is TGTGCCAGCAGCCCGACAGGGAGGGAAGAGACCCAGTACTTC. It encodes CASSPTGREETQYF.